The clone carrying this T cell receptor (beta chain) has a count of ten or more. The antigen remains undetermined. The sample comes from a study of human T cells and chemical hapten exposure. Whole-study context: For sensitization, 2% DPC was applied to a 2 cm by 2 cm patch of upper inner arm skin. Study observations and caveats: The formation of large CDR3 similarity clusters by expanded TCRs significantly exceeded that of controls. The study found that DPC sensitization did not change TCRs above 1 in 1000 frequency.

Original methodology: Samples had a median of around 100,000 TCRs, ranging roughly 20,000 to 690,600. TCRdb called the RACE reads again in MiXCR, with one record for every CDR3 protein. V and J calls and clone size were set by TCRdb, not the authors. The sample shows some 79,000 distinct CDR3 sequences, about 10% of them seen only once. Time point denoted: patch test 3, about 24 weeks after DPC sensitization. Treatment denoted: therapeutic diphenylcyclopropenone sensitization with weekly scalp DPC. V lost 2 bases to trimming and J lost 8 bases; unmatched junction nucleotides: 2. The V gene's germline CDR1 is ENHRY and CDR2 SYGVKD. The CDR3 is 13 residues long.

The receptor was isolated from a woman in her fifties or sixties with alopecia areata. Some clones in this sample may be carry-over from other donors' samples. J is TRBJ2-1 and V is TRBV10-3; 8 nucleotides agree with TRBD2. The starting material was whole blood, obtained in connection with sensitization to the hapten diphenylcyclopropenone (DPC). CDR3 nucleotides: TGTGCCATCAGTGAGCGGGAGGGTCATGAGCAGTTCTTC. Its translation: CAISEREGHEQFF.